This T cell receptor beta chain was recovered during a study of post-analysis software for immune sequencing data. Across the whole study: Relapsing-remitting, secondary progressive and progressive-relapsing forms made up the multiple sclerosis disease courses.

TCR beta cDNA libraries had unique molecular identifiers. TCRdb passed the PCR reads through MiXCR, listing each CDR3 protein once. The repertoire holds hundreds of thousands of distinct CDR3 sequences, with about 53% as singletons. About this clonotype itself: What it binds is not known.

The study, taken as a whole, reports: Same-batch samples co-clustered strongly by F measure. Among multiple sclerosis patients, normalized Chao1 diversity was significantly below that of controls.

The TCR originated in a girl under 18 with multiple sclerosis. Sequenced: blood.

The DNA of the CDR3 is TGCGCCAGCAGCCTCATTACAGGGCCCTACGAGCAGTACTTC. Protein sequence: CASSLITGPYEQYF. The rearrangement joins TRBV5-1 to TRBJ2-7; TRBD1 might be the D (6 bases). There are 14 residues in the CDR3. Trimming took 4 bases from V and 2 from J, leaving 13 bases between them. Germline CDR1 reads SGHRS; CDR2 reads YFSETQ.